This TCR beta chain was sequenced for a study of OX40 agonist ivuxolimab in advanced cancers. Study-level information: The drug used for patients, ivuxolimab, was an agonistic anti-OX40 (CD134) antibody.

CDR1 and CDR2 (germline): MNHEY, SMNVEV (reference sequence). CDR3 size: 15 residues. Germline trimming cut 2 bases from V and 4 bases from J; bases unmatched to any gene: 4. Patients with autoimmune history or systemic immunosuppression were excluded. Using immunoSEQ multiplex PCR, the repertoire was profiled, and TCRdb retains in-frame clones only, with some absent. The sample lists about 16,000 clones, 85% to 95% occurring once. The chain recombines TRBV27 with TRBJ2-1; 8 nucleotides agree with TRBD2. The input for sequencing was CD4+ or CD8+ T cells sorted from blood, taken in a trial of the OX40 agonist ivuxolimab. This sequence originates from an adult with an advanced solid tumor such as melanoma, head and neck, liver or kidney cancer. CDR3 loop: CASSLSSGMYNEQFF. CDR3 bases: TGTGCCAGCAGTTTAAGTAGCGGGATGTACAATGAGCAGTTCTTC.